The 9 T cell receptor beta chains listed next were all sequenced from one sample in a study of blood T cell repertoires in COVID-19. Sequencing used immunoSEQ multiplex PCR; TCRdb keeps in-frame clones, though not all of them. The sample records 95,000 to 110,000 clones, about 88% being singletons. The sequencing input was peripheral blood. All receptors derive from a human donor in a cohort sampled during active COVID-19.

This clone was found a few times. In nucleotides, the CDR3 is TGTGCCAGCAGTTTGGAGTTCGTGAGCTCCTATAATTCACCCCTCCACTTT. Its translation is CASSLEFVSSYNSPLHF. V and J are TRBV27 and TRBJ1-6; D gene ambiguous. Germline CDR1 MNHEY, CDR2 SMNVEV (reference sequence). The CDR3 is 17 residues long. V dropped 3 bases and J dropped 0 bases, with 12 bases sitting between them.

The chain links TRBV28 to TRBJ2-5; 7 bases map to TRBD2. The trim removed 2 bases at V and 0 bases at J, leaving 6 bases unmatched. The germline V gene has CDR1 MDHEN and CDR2 SYDVKM. The CDR3 runs 16 residues. The CDR3 DNA sequence: TGTGCCAGCAGTTTAGCGGGAGCCCCCTACCAAGAGACCCAGTACTTC. Translating it yields CASSLAGAPYQETQYF.

This chain links TRBV28 with TRBJ1-2; D gene uncertain. Trimming pared 7 bases from V and 8 bases from J, leaving 26 bases between. The CDR3 covers 16 residues. Germline CDR1 reads MDHEN; CDR2 reads SYDVKM. CDR3 nucleotides: TGTGCCAGCAACCTTCCCGCCGGGTCAACTACTAGGGGCTACACCTTC. Translated, it gives CASNLPAGSTTRGYTF.

The chain links TRBV7-6 to TRBJ2-1, with 10 bases matching TRBD2. CDR1 and CDR2 (germline): SGHVS, FNYEAQ. Trimming cost V 2 bases and J 0 bases; bases outside gene matches: 1. The CDR3 totals 16 residues. The CDR3 reads CASSLLAGASYNEQFF. The CDR3 DNA is TGTGCCAGCAGCTTACTAGCGGGGGCCTCCTACAATGAGCAGTTCTTC.

The sample holds one count of this clone. The chain combines TRBV6-6 with TRBJ1-5; D is unresolved. Germline CDR1 reads MNHNY; CDR2 reads SVGAGI (reference sequence). Trimming left V 6 bases short and J 0 bases short, with 6 bases between. The CDR3 covers 13 residues. The CDR3 is CASRKLSNQPQHF. The CDR3 DNA reads TGTGCCAGCAGGAAACTTAGCAATCAGCCCCAGCATTTT.

This clone appeared once. This chain joins TRBV10-2 and TRBJ2-7, with D perhaps TRBD1 (6 bases). CDR1 is WSHSY and CDR2 is SAAADI in the germline V gene. V was shortened by 4 bases and J by 2 bases, with 18 bases between the two germline ends. The length of the CDR3 is 16 residues. The CDR3: CASSVRRDTRTYEQYF. For the CDR3, the DNA is TGCGCCAGCAGTGTACGCCGGGACACCCGGACCTACGAGCAGTACTTC.

Here the CDR3 DNA reads TGTGCCAGCAGCTTAGGGACTAGCGGGGTCGAGGGGGAGCTGTTTTTT. Translation: CASSLGTSGVEGELFF. The chain recombines TRBV7-2 with TRBJ2-2; 12 bases are shared with TRBD2. Germline V gene data show CDR1 as SGHTA and CDR2 as FQGNSA. The CDR3 is 16 amino acids. The junction had 5 bases not matched to a gene; V was cut back by 1 base and J by 8 bases.

The chain joins TRBV6-5 to TRBJ2-2; 8 positions agree with TRBD2. The CDR3 consists of 15 residues. J was trimmed by 4 bases and V by 7 bases; bases with no gene match: 8. The V gene's germline CDR1 is MNHEY and CDR2 SVGAGI. The CDR3 DNA follows: TGTGCCAGCATGCCCAGCGGGAGTTTCACCGGGGAGCTGTTTTTT. As protein: CASMPSGSFTGELFF.

This clone is a singleton in its sample. The V gene is TRBV4-2, the J gene TRBJ2-2; D is unresolved. The V and J ends lost 4 bases and 2 bases respectively, with 14 bases between them. The CDR3 spans 16 residues. Germline V gives CDR1 LGHNA, CDR2 YNFKEQ. The CDR3 DNA is TGTGCCAGCAGCCCCTTCCTGGGCATCAACACCGGGGAGCTGTTTTTT. Protein product: CASSPFLGINTGELFF.